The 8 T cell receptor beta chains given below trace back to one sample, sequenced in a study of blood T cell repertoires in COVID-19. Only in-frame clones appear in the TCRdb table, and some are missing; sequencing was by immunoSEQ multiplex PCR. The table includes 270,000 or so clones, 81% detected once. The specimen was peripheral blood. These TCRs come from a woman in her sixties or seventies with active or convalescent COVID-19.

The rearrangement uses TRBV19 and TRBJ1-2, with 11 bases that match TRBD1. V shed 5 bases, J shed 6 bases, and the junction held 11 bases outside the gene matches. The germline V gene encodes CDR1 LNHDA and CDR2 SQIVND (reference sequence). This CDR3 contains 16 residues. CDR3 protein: CASSLTNPGQGDGYTF. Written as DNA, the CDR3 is TGTGCCAGTAGTCTAACGAACCCGGGACAGGGGGATGGCTACACCTTC.

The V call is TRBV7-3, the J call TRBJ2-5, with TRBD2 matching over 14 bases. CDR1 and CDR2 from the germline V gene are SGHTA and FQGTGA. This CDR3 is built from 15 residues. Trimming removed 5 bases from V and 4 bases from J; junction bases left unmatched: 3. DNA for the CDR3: TGTGCCAGCAGCAAGACTAGCGGGGGGGTAGAGACCCAGTACTTC. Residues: CASSKTSGGVETQYF.

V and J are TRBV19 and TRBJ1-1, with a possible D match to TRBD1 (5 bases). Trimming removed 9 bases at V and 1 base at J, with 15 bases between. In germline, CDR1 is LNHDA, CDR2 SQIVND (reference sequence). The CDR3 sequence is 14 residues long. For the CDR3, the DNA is TGTGCCAGCCGTGTTATGGGGGGGAACACTGAAGCTTTCTTT. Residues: CASRVMGGNTEAFF. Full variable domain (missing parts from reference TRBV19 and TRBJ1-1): DGGITQSPKYLFRKEGQNVTLSCEQNLNHDAMYWYRQDPGQGLRLIYYSQIVNDFQKGDIAEGYSVSREKKESFPLTVTSAQKNPTAFYLCASRVMGGNTEAFFGQGTRLTVV.

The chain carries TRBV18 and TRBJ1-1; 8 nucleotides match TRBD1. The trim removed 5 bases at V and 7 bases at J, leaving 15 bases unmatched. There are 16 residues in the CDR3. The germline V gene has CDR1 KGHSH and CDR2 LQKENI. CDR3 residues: CASSRVPGQESNEAFF. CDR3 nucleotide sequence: TGTGCCAGCTCAAGGGTCCCGGGACAGGAAAGTAATGAAGCTTTCTTT.

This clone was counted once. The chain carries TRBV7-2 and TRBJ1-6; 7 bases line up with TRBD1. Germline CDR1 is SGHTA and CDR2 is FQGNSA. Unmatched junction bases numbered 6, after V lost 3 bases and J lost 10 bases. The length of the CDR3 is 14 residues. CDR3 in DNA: TGTGCCAGCAGCTTGGAAGGGGGCGGCTCACCCCTCCACTTT. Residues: CASSLEGGGSPLHF. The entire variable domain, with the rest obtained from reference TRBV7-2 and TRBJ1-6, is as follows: GAGVSQSPSNKVTEKGKDVELRCDPISGHTALYWYRQSLGQGLEFLIYFQGNSAPDKSGLPSDRFSAERTGGSVSTLTIQRTQQEDSAVYLCASSLEGGGSPLHFGNGTRLTVT.

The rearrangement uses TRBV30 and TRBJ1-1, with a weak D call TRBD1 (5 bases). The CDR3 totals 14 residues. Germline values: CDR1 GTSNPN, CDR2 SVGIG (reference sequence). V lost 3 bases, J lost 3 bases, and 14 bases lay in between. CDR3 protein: CAWSLGPGDTEAFF. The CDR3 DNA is TGTGCCTGGAGCCTGGGGCCGGGGGACACTGAAGCTTTCTTT.

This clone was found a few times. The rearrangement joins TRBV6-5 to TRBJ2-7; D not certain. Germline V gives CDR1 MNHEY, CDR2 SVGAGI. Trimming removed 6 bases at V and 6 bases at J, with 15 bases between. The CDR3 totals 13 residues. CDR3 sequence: CASRVDTLSEQYF. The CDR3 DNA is TGTGCCAGCAGGGTAGACACGTTAAGCGAGCAGTACTTC.

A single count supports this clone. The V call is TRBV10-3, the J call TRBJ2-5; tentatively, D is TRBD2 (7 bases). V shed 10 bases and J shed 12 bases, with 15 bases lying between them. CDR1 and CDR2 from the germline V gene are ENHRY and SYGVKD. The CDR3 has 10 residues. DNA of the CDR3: TGTGCCACCAGAGGGGGGGGGAAGTACTTC. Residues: CATRGGGKYF.